The T cell receptor (beta chain) under discussion was sequenced for a study of TIL therapy for anti-PD-1-resistant metastatic lung cancer. Whole-study context: Patients then received nivolumab; progressors got lymphodepletion, TIL and IL-2. Tumors had a median PD-L1 proportion score of 6%.

Germline CDR1 SGHAT, CDR2 FQNNGV. J lost 0 bases, V lost 1 base, and 6 bases had no gene match. The CDR3 consists of 17 residues. Sequencing used immunoSEQ v3. The protocol was immunoSEQ multiplex PCR, while the TCRdb copy is restricted to in-frame clones and leaves out a portion. Among just over 45,000 clones listed, 70% to 80% were seen once. Time point specified: pre-treatment sample, taken before nivolumab and TIL therapy. Adults with stage 4 NSCLC were enrolled in a phase I trial. The sample in question was blood, obtained at baseline. V gene TRBV11-2 combines with J gene TRBJ2-7; 10 bases map to TRBD2. The TCR was taken from a man between 65 and 85 years old with non-small cell lung cancer. CDR3 DNA: TGTGCCAGCAGCTTAGCGTGGCGGACTAGCGGCTCCTACGAGCAGTACTTC. This gives the protein CASSLAWRTSGSYEQYF.